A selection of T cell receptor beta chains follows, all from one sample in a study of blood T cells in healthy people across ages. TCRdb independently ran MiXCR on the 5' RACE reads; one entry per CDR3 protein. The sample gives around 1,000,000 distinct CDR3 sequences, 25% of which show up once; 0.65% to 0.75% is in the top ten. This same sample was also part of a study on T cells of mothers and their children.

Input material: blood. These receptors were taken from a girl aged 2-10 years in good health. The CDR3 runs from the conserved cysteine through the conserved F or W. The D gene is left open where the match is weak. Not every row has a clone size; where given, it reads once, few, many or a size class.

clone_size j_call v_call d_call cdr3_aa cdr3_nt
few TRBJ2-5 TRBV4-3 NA CASSPYFCDVREETQYF TGCGCCAGCAGCCCCTACTTCTGTGATGTACGAGAAGAGACCCAGTACTTC
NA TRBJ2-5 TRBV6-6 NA CASTHASGRQRTQYF TGTGCCAGCACTCACGCCTCGGGACGGCAAAGAACCCAGTACTTC
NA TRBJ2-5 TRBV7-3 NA CASSRDSEEPQYF TGTGCCAGCAGCCGGGATTCGGAAGAGCCCCAGTACTTC
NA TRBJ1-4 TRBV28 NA CASSPSTAWELFF TGTGCCAGCAGTCCTTCGACAGCCTGGGAACTGTTTTTT
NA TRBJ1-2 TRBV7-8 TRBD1 CASSPRDRNGYTF TGTGCCAGCAGCCCGCGGGACAGAAATGGCTACACCTTC
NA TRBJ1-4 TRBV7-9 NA CASSLARGFGAPEKLFF TGTGCCAGCAGCTTAGCACGTGGGTTTGGGGCCCCGGAAAAACTGTTTTTT
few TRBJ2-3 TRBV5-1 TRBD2 CASIRGVGGSLSTDTQYF TGCGCCAGCATAAGAGGCGTCGGCGGGAGCCTTAGCACAGATACGCAGTATTTT
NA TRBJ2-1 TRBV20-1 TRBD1 CSARFGRGPYNEQFF TGCAGTGCTAGATTCGGCAGGGGGCCCTACAATGAGCAGTTCTTC
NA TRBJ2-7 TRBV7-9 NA CASSPAEVGVTYEQYF TGTGCCAGCAGCCCCGCCGAGGTCGGGGTTACCTACGAGCAGTACTTC
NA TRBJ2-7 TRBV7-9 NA CASRRTGQQYF TGTGCCAGCAGGCGGACCGGACAGCAGTACTTC
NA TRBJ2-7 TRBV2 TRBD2 CASSAGTSDYEQYF TGTGCCAGCAGTGCCGGGACTAGCGACTACGAGCAGTACTTC
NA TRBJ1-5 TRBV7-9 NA CASSPILNQPQHF TGTGCCAGCAGCCCTATCCTAAATCAGCCCCAGCATTTT
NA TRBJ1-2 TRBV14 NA CASSPSQSLIYGYTF TGTGCCAGCAGCCCCAGTCAAAGTCTGATCTATGGCTACACCTTC
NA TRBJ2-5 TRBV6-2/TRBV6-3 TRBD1 CASSLRLRQGEQETQYF TGTGCCAGCAGCTTGCGTCTTCGACAGGGTGAACAAGAGACCCAGTACTTC
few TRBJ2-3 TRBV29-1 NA CSVKQVLTDTQYF TGCAGCGTAAAACAGGTACTCACAGATACGCAGTATTTT
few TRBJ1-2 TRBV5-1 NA CASSLDKNYGYAF TGCGCCAGCAGCTTGGACAAAAACTATGGCTACGCCTTC
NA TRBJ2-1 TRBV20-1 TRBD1 CSARSGDRARDEQFF TGCAGTGCTAGGTCGGGGGACAGGGCCCGCGATGAGCAGTTCTTC
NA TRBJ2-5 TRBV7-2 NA CASSLAGVSHQYF TGTGCCAGCAGCTTAGCCGGGGTTTCCCACCAGTACTTC
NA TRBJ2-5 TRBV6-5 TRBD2 CASSYSTGASGYQETQYF TGTGCCAGCAGTTACTCTACTGGGGCTAGCGGTTACCAAGAGACCCAGTACTTC
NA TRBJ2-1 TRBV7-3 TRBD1 CASSLTVGTGVSDEQFF TGTGCCAGCAGCTTAACTGTCGGGACAGGGGTTTCTGATGAGCAGTTCTTC
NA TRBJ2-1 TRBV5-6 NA CASSLAGRTRDEQFF TGTGCCAGCAGCTTGGCCGGTCGGACCCGGGATGAGCAGTTCTTC
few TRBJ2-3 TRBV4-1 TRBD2 CASSHGILAGGTDTQYF TGCGCCAGCAGCCACGGAATACTAGCGGGGGGGACAGATACGCAGTATTTT
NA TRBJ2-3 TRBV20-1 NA CSASETGGRDTQYF TGCAGTGCTAGCGAGACAGGCGGCAGAGATACGCAGTATTTT
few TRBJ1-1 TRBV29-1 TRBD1 CSVTGQPNTEAFF TGCAGCGTCACGGGACAGCCGAACACTGAAGCTTTCTTT
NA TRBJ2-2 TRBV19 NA CASSIGWGFAGELFF TGTGCCAGTAGTATTGGTTGGGGGTTCGCCGGGGAGCTGTTTTTT
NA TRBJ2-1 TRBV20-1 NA CSAFRDNDNEQFF TGCAGTGCTTTCCGGGACAACGACAATGAGCAGTTCTTC
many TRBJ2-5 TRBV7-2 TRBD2 CASSPGTIQETQYF TGTGCCAGCAGTCCCGGGACTATCCAAGAGACCCAGTACTTC
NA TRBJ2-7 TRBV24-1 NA CATGARGSYEQYF TGTGCCACCGGGGCCAGGGGTTCCTACGAGCAGTACTTC
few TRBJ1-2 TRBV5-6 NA CASSLGSGFEYTF TGTGCCAGCAGCTTGGGATCGGGCTTCGAGTACACCTTC
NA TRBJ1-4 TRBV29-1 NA CSVVSPGGKLFF TGCAGCGTTGTAAGTCCCGGCGGAAAACTGTTTTTT
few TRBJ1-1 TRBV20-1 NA CSARPPANTEAFF TGCAGTGCCCGACCGCCGGCTAACACTGAAGCTTTCTTT
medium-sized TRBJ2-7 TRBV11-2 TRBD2 CASSLGRGETQSYEQYF TGTGCCAGCAGCTTAGGACGGGGGGAGACTCAGTCCTACGAGCAGTACTTC
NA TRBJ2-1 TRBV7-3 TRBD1 CASRRTGGHNEQFF TGTGCCAGCAGACGCACAGGGGGCCACAATGAGCAGTTCTTC